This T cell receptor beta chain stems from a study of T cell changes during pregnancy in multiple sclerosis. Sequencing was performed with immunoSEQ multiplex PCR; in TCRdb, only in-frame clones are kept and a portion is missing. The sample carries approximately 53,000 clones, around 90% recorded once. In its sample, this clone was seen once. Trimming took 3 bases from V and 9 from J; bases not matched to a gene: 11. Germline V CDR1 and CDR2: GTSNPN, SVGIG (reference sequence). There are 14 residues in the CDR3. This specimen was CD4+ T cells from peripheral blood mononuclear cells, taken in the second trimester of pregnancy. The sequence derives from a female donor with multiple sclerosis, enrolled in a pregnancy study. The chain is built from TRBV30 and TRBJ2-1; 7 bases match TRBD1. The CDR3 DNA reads TGTGCCTGGAGGATCCAAGGGGGCCAAGGTGAGCAGTTCTTC. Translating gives CAWRIQGGQGEQFF.